This passage covers 31 T cell receptor beta chains from one sample sequenced in a study of T cell responses to AZD1222 COVID-19 vaccine (dated by TCRdb to the early 2020s). Receptors were amplified or captured by the immunoSEQ multiplex PCR assay. The table comes from immuneACCESS by way of TCRdb, which keeps in-frame sequences with V and J called. Part of the clones is missing from these tables; in studies checked, under half for an unresolved V gene and the rest for unknown reasons. The sample includes roughly 120,000 clones, with about 89% observed a single time. The ten largest clones capture roughly 7% of the sample. This specimen's time point label, per the study, means: about 28 days (+/-7) after the second vaccine dose. The input for sequencing was peripheral blood, taken 28 days after the second AZD1222 dose. The origin of the receptors is an adult who received the AZD1222 COVID-19 vaccine.

V usage is TRBV9 and J usage is TRBJ2-7; 9 positions agree with TRBD1. The CDR3 sequence is 15 residues long. Per germline, CDR1 SGDLS and CDR2 YYNGEE. The J segment lost 0 bases and the V segment lost 3 bases, leaving 4 bases of the junction unmatched. The CDR3 spells CASSAGTGLSYEQYF. The CDR3 DNA is TGTGCCAGCAGCGCCGGGACAGGGCTCTCCTACGAGCAGTACTTC.

This clone came up once. The same CDR3 is also encoded by other DNA sequences in this sample. The chain has TRBV7-9 and TRBJ2-1; no definite D call. Germline V gives CDR1 SEHNR, CDR2 FQNEAQ (reference sequence). The CDR3 loop spans 11 amino acids. V dropped 5 bases and J dropped 4 bases, with 3 bases sitting between them. CDR3 sequence (DNA): TGTGCCAGCAGCCCATACAATGAGCAGTTCTTC. Translating it yields CASSPYNEQFF.

In DNA, the CDR3 is TGTGCCAGCTCACCCGGGACAGGGAGTAATCAGCCCCAGCATTTT. This encodes CASSPGTGSNQPQHF. The V and J genes are TRBV18 and TRBJ1-5; 9 bases align to TRBD1. CDR1 and CDR2 (germline): KGHSH, LQKENI. V was pared by 3 bases and J by 4 bases, with 4 bases of the junction left unmatched. The CDR3 extends over 15 amino acids.

This clone was seen more than once but under ten times. The chain combines TRBV19 with TRBJ1-3; D is undetermined. Looked up from germline, CDR1 is LNHDA and CDR2 is SQIVND (reference sequence). The CDR3 loop spans 14 amino acids. Trimming shortened V by 7 bases and J by 0 bases, and 10 bases separated the two germline ends. The CDR3 here is CASKEGHSGNTIYF. In DNA form, the CDR3 reads TGTGCCAGTAAGGAGGGCCACTCTGGAAACACCATATATTTT.

The chain joins TRBV4-1 to TRBJ2-7, with 8 bases fitting TRBD2. Trimming took 1 base from V and 2 from J; bases not matched to a gene: 4. Germline V gene lookup returns CDR1 MGHRA and CDR2 YSYEKL. This CDR3 contains 15 residues. The CDR3 DNA reads as TGCGCCAGCAGCCAAGTTAGCGGGGTCGCCTACGAGCAGTACTTC. It specifies CASSQVSGVAYEQYF.

This clone was counted between two and nine times. The V and J genes are TRBV27 and TRBJ1-2, with 10 nucleotides matching TRBD1. Germline-derived CDR1 and CDR2 are MNHEY and SMNVEV (reference sequence). CDR3 length equals 15 residues. V shed 5 bases and J 5 bases; nucleotides not matched to a gene: 8. The CDR3 loop is CASSPGTGDIYGYTF. The CDR3 nucleotides are TGTGCCAGCAGTCCGGGGACAGGGGACATTTATGGCTACACCTTC.

The chain is built from TRBV27 and TRBJ2-3; 7 nucleotides line up with TRBD2. This CDR3 region has 16 residues. V was clipped by 1 base and J by 1 base; unmatched bases: 5. Looked up from germline, CDR1 is MNHEY and CDR2 is SMNVEV (reference sequence). The chain's CDR3 is CASSLYGGSGTDTQYF. The CDR3 DNA sequence: TGTGCCAGCAGTTTATACGGGGGGTCGGGCACAGATACGCAGTATTTT.

V and J are TRBV4-1 and TRBJ1-2; D is unclear. This CDR3 is built from 20 residues. V was trimmed by 2 bases and J by 1 base, leaving 26 bases between them. CDR1 is MGHRA and CDR2 is YSYEKL in the germline V gene. This CDR3 reads CASSQFLNDRRAVYNYGYTF. Written as DNA, the CDR3 is TGCGCCAGCAGCCAATTCTTGAACGATCGACGGGCGGTCTATAACTATGGCTACACCTTC.

V gene TRBV2 combines with J gene TRBJ2-3; a weak D match, TRBD1 (6 bases). The V end was cut by 5 bases, the J end by 3 bases, with 21 bases between. Germline CDR1 and CDR2: SNHLY and FYNNEI. The CDR3 runs 17 residues. CDR3 sequence reads: CASSHTQGSRLTDTQYF. The CDR3 DNA is TGTGCCAGCAGTCACACCCAGGGGTCTAGACTTACAGATACGCAGTATTTT.

V usage is TRBV29-1 and J usage is TRBJ2-2, with D maybe TRBD2 (6 bases). Germline assignment: CDR1 SQVTM and CDR2 ANQGSEA. CDR3 size: 14 residues. V gave up 5 bases and J gave up 4 bases, with 14 bases separating them. The DNA of the CDR3 is TGCAGCGTTACGGGGGTGCGTAGCACCGGGGAGCTGTTTTTT. This codes for CSVTGVRSTGELFF.

The J gene is TRBJ1-5, the V gene TRBV7-6; D gene unclear. This CDR3 is 13 amino acids long. The V gene lost 8 bases and the J gene lost 1 base, with 9 bases spanning the gap. In germline, CDR1 is SGHVS, CDR2 FNYEAQ. The CDR3 sequence is CASGSRSNQPQHF. For the CDR3, the DNA is TGTGCCAGCGGCAGCCGAAGCAATCAGCCCCAGCATTTT.

This chain links TRBV30 with TRBJ1-5; 8 bases align to TRBD1. CDR3 size: 14 residues. The V and J ends lost 2 bases and 2 bases, in that order; junction bases with no gene match: 2. CDR1 and CDR2 from the germline V gene are GTSNPN and SVGIG (reference sequence). DNA for the CDR3: TGTGCCTGGAGTAGGGGACAGGGCAATCAGCCCCAGCATTTT. This gives the protein CAWSRGQGNQPQHF.

V usage is TRBV10-1 and J usage is TRBJ2-5; 8 positions match TRBD1. J lost 5 bases, V lost 3 bases, and 8 bases had no gene match. CDR1 is WNHNN, CDR2 SYGVQD, per germline (reference sequence). The CDR3 runs 15 residues. The CDR3 loop is CASSEWAGGLETQYF. Here the CDR3 DNA reads TGCGCCAGCAGTGAATGGGCAGGGGGCCTGGAGACCCAGTACTTC.

V is TRBV7-3 and J is TRBJ2-7, with D possibly being TRBD1 (5 bases). The CDR3 loop spans 13 amino acids. V was shortened by 5 bases and J by 5 bases, with 13 bases between the two germline ends. From germline, CDR1 is SGHTA and CDR2 FQGTGA. Written as DNA, the CDR3 is TGTGCCAGCAGCCCACCAGGGATCCACGAGCAGTACTTC. It specifies CASSPPGIHEQYF.

The chain uses TRBV7-3 and TRBJ2-1; 10 nucleotides align to TRBD1. Germline V gives CDR1 SGHTA, CDR2 FQGTGA. This CDR3 region has 15 residues. Trimming cost V 5 bases and J 9 bases; bases outside gene matches: 10. CDR3 in amino acids: CASSLTGGGIGEQFF. The CDR3 nucleotides are TGTGCCAGCAGCCTGACAGGGGGCGGAATTGGTGAGCAGTTCTTC.

The chain employs TRBV7-9 and TRBJ2-5; no clear D gene. The ends were cut back, 5 bases at V and 2 bases at J, with 12 bases in the middle. The CDR3 totals 14 residues. Germline CDR1 is SEHNR and CDR2 is FQNEAQ (reference sequence). DNA for the CDR3: TGTGCCAGCAGCCCCTGGGTAGGTCAAGAGACCCAGTACTTC. It codes for CASSPWVGQETQYF. Full variable domain (remainder filled in from reference TRBV7-9 and TRBJ2-5): DTGVSQNPRHKITKRGQNVTFRCDPISEHNRLYWYRQTLGQGPEFLTYFQNEAQLEKSRLLSDRFSAERPKGSFSTLEIQRTEQGDSAMYLCASSPWVGQETQYFGPGTRLLVL.

The chain combines TRBV30 with TRBJ2-5; 11 bases agree with TRBD2. Trimming at V came to 1 base and at J to 3 bases, leaving 7 bases not matched to a gene. Per the germline V gene, CDR1 is GTSNPN and CDR2 is SVGIG (reference sequence). The CDR3 is 16 residues long. CDR3 sequence: CAWSAPGTSGEETQYF. Here the CDR3 DNA reads TGTGCCTGGAGTGCACCCGGGACTAGCGGCGAAGAGACCCAGTACTTC.

For the CDR3, the DNA is TGTGCCAGCAGTCAGGGACCGGCTATAAGCTCTGGAAACACCATATATTTT. This gives the protein CASSQGPAISSGNTIYF. The chain carries TRBV6-6 and TRBJ1-3, with a possible D match to TRBD1 (5 bases). The CDR3 length is 17 residues. The ends were cut back, 5 bases at V and 0 bases at J, with 17 bases in the middle. Germline V gene data show CDR1 as MNHNY and CDR2 as SVGAGI (reference sequence).

V usage is TRBV29-1 and J usage is TRBJ1-4; D may be TRBD1 (5 bases). The germline V gene has CDR1 SQVTM and CDR2 ANQGSEA. Trimming cost V 4 bases and J 4 bases, with 7 bases left between them. The CDR3 length is 12 residues. For the CDR3, the DNA is TGCAGCGTTGCTCAGGGTAATGAAAAACTGTTTTTT. Encoded protein: CSVAQGNEKLFF.

This chain joins TRBV19 and TRBJ2-7; D may be TRBD1 or TRBD2 (5 bases each). The CDR3 totals 16 residues. CDR1 LNHDA and CDR2 SQIVND come from the germline V gene (reference sequence). Trimming pared 9 bases from V and 4 bases from J, leaving 25 bases between. The CDR3 is CASEGYSGGYPYEQYF. The CDR3 DNA reads TGTGCCAGCGAGGGATATTCTGGGGGATACCCGTACGAGCAGTACTTC.

The chain is built from TRBV5-1 and TRBJ2-2, with D perhaps TRBD1 (5 bases). Germline lookup yields CDR1 SGHRS and CDR2 YFSETQ. The CDR3 sequence is 15 residues long. V lost 0 bases, J lost 4 bases, and 10 bases lay in between. CDR3 nucleotides: TGCGCCAGCAGCTTGGGGCAGGGCACCACCGGGGAGCTGTTTTTT. This encodes CASSLGQGTTGELFF.

This clone showed up just once. V and J are TRBV7-3 and TRBJ2-1; D may be TRBD2 (5 bases). Trimming shortened V by 5 bases and J by 6 bases, and 14 bases separated the two germline ends. CDR3 length equals 14 residues. Germline V CDR1 and CDR2: SGHTA, FQGTGA. CDR3 bases: TGTGCCAGCAGCCCGCGGACTGGGCGCAATGAGCAGTTCTTC. Translation: CASSPRTGRNEQFF.

This chain joins TRBV19 and TRBJ1-1, with D possibly matching TRBD1 (6 bases). The CDR3 has 16 amino acids. Trimming took off 3 bases at V and 5 bases at J, with 19 bases between the two ends. Germline loops: CDR1 LNHDA, CDR2 SQIVND (reference sequence). CDR3 bases: TGTGCCAGTAGTATGCCCGGTGGGGGGCGAGGTACTGAAGCTTTCTTT. Encoded protein: CASSMPGGGRGTEAFF.

J is TRBJ1-3 and V is TRBV7-2; D unclear. The germline V gene encodes CDR1 SGHTA and CDR2 FQGNSA. Between the trimmed V and J ends, which lost 1 base and 0 bases, there was a span of 10 bases. The CDR3 runs 16 residues. The DNA for the CDR3 is TGTGCCAGCAGCTTAGAAGGACTGAACTCTGGAAACACCATATATTTT. Encoded protein: CASSLEGLNSGNTIYF.

This clone occurred many times. The genes are TRBV6-4 and TRBJ2-3; no reliable D call. CDR3 length equals 14 residues. Germline CDR1 MRHNA, CDR2 SNTAGT. The V gene lost 3 bases and the J gene lost 0 bases, with 7 bases spanning the gap. The CDR3 DNA follows: TGTGCCAGCAGTGATCGCGGTAGCACAGATACGCAGTATTTT. Its protein is CASSDRGSTDTQYF.

V is TRBV7-9 and J is TRBJ2-7; no reliable D call. Per germline, CDR1 SEHNR and CDR2 FQNEAQ (reference sequence). The V and J ends lost 5 bases and 3 bases respectively, with 5 bases between them. The CDR3 covers 11 residues. DNA for the CDR3: TGTGCCAGCAGCCCCGACTACGAGCAGTACTTC. This encodes CASSPDYEQYF.

The chain is built from TRBV7-9 and TRBJ2-7; D could derive from TRBD1 or TRBD2 (5 bases each). The germline CDR1 and CDR2 sequences are SEHNR and FQNEAQ (reference sequence). Trimming cost V 1 base and J 6 bases, with 19 bases left between them. This CDR3 comprises 16 residues. The CDR3 DNA reads TGTGCCAGCAGCTTAGTCGGGACCCGGAACGCCCGCGAGCAGTACTTC. This sequence encodes CASSLVGTRNAREQYF.

V usage is TRBV6-6 and J usage is TRBJ2-2, with TRBD1 matching over 8 bases. The germline V gene has CDR1 MNHNY and CDR2 SVGAGI (reference sequence). V dropped 6 bases and J dropped 0; count of bases not matched to a gene: 6. This CDR3 comprises 16 residues. CDR3 DNA: TGTGCCAGCAGAACAGGGGGTGCCGCGAACACCGGGGAGCTGTTTTTT. Translated: CASRTGGAANTGELFF.

The chain carries TRBV11-3 and TRBJ2-7, with 9 bases fitting TRBD2. The germline V gene encodes CDR1 SGHNT and CDR2 YENEEA. This CDR3 contains 15 residues. Trimming took 4 bases from V and 4 from J; bases not matched to a gene: 8. DNA of the CDR3: TGTGCCAGCAGCTCCAGCGATAGCGGGAGATACGAGCAGTACTTC. Translated: CASSSSDSGRYEQYF.

This clone was observed a single time. The V call is TRBV7-6, the J call TRBJ2-3; D gene ambiguous. The CDR3 consists of 17 residues. V was cut by 4 bases and J by 2 bases, with 19 bases left in between. The germline CDR1 and CDR2 sequences are SGHVS and FNYEAQ. CDR3 sequence reads: CASSYQQTELFTDTQYF. CDR3 nucleotide sequence: TGTGCCAGCAGCTACCAACAGACCGAACTTTTCACAGATACGCAGTATTTT.

V and J are TRBV5-4 and TRBJ2-2; 9 bases match TRBD1. Per the germline V gene, CDR1 is SGHNT and CDR2 is YYREEE (reference sequence). This CDR3 is built from 15 residues. Unmatched junction bases numbered 2, after V lost 4 bases and J lost 1 base. CDR3 DNA: TGTGCCAGCAGCAAGGGACAGGGGAACACCGGGGAGCTGTTTTTT. It specifies CASSKGQGNTGELFF.